What follows is one T cell receptor beta chain and its context. The antigen is undetermined. Separate from the approximately 670-subject first cohort, the roughly 120-subject validation cohort was the one that the donors belonged to. The repertoire was sequenced with immunoSEQ multiplex PCR; TCRdb's copy has only in-frame clones and lacks some. The sample yields around 150,000 clones, about 89% seen once. The CDR3 covers 17 residues. Losses at the gene ends were 4 bases for V and 1 base for J; bases not matched to a gene: 14. The germline gives CDR1 SQVTM, CDR2 ANQGSEA. The data stem from a study of cytomegalovirus exposure and HLA in healthy donors. Study observations and caveats: The authors confirmed in vitro that a few CMV-associated chains were specific for CMV antigens. Most TCR sequences were seen very rarely across donors, but some public TCRs occurred in many.

This TCR was recovered from a woman aged 18-29 years in good health and CMV-seropositive. Source material: PBMCs. J is TRBJ2-7 and V is TRBV29-1, with 9 bases matching TRBD2. This CDR3 is CSVVAGGGSRFSYEQYF. DNA for the CDR3: TGCAGCGTTGTCGCGGGGGGGGGTTCCCGGTTTTCCTACGAGCAGTACTTC.